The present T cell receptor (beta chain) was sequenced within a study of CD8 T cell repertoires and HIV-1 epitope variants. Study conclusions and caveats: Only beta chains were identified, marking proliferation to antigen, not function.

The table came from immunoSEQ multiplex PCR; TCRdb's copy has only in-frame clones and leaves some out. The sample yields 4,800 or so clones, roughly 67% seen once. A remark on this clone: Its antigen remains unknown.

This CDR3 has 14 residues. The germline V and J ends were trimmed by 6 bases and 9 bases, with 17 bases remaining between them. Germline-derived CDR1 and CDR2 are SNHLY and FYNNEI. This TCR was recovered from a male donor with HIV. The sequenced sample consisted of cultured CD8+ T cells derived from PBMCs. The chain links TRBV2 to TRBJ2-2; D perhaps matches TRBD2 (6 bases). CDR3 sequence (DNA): TGTGCCAGCAGCACCGGGACTGGCTCCTGGGAGCTGTTTTTT. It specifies CASSTGTGSWELFF.